One and the same sample provided the 14 T cell receptor beta chains below, sequenced in a study of PD-1 blockade in mismatch repair-deficient tumors (dated by TCRdb to about 2017). Library construction relied on the immunoSEQ multiplex PCR assay. In TCRdb, the immuneACCESS table is reduced to in-frame sequences with V and J assigned. These tables do not hold every clone; where another copy was compared, an unresolved V gene accounts for under half, and the others remain unexplained. Across this sample there are 120,000 or so clones, with about 88% seen only once. The ten most abundant clones make up 13% of the sample. Sequencing was performed on peripheral blood, taken 44 weeks after starting pembrolizumab. The receptor source for this set is an adult with mismatch repair-deficient cancer.

The rearrangement joins TRBV30 to TRBJ2-3; D gene ambiguous. Per germline, CDR1 GTSNPN and CDR2 SVGIG (reference sequence). V was cut by 1 base and J by 5 bases, with 4 bases left in between. This CDR3 region has 11 residues. The CDR3 DNA is TGTGCCTGGAGTGGGGGAGATACGCAGTATTTT. This codes for CAWSGGDTQYF.

The V gene is TRBV5-5, the J gene TRBJ1-1; D remains unclear. This CDR3 region has 16 residues. Germline V lookup: CDR1 SGHKS, CDR2 YYEKEE (reference sequence). V dropped 4 bases and J dropped 1 base, with 17 bases sitting between them. CDR3 in DNA: TGTGCCAGCAGCCTCCTCCCTATGCCTTCGAACACTGAAGCTTTCTTT. Translating it yields CASSLLPMPSNTEAFF.

This clone was seen only once. The rearrangement uses TRBV7-9 and TRBJ2-3, with TRBD2 identical over 14 bases. CDR1 and CDR2 (germline): SEHNR, FQNEAQ (reference sequence). The CDR3 is made up of 16 amino acids. Unmatched junction bases numbered 4, after V lost 5 bases and J lost 3 bases. CDR3 DNA sequence: TGTGCCAGCAGCCCCCGGACTAGCGGGGGGACAGATACGCAGTATTTT. Its protein product is CASSPRTSGGTDTQYF.

The gene calls are TRBV4-1 and TRBJ1-1; D uncertain. This CDR3 spans 13 amino acids. V lost 4 bases and J 6 bases, leaving 12 bases between the germline ends. Germline V gene sequence: CDR1 MGHRA, CDR2 YSYEKL. The CDR3 reads CASSRRSLAEAFF. The DNA of the CDR3 is TGCGCCAGCAGCCGACGCAGCTTAGCTGAAGCTTTCTTT.

V and J are TRBV11-2 and TRBJ2-7, with 7 bases aligning to TRBD2. V was pared by 1 base and J by 0 bases, with 3 bases of the junction left unmatched. The CDR3 is 15 amino acids. Germline V gene data show CDR1 as SGHAT and CDR2 as FQNNGV. This chain's CDR3 is CASSLVRGSSYEQYF. The CDR3 DNA reads TGTGCCAGCAGCTTAGTTCGCGGGAGCTCCTACGAGCAGTACTTC.

The chain joins TRBV6-6 to TRBJ1-1, with TRBD1 matching over 7 bases. Trimming cost V 0 bases and J 5 bases; bases outside gene matches: 0. Germline CDR1 and CDR2: MNHNY and SVGAGI (reference sequence). CDR3 length: 13 amino acids. CDR3 nucleotide sequence: TGTGCCAGCAGTTACTCGACAGGGACTGAAGCTTTCTTT. Its protein product is CASSYSTGTEAFF.

The rearrangement joins TRBV2 to TRBJ2-2; D is ambiguous. There are 15 residues in the CDR3. Trimming stripped 6 bases from V and 0 bases from J, with 11 bases between. Germline-derived CDR1 and CDR2 are SNHLY and FYNNEI. The chain's CDR3 is CASRTKFANTGELFF. The CDR3, as DNA: TGTGCCAGCAGGACGAAATTCGCGAACACCGGGGAGCTGTTTTTT.

This chain links TRBV4-1 with TRBJ2-1, with D perhaps matching TRBD1 (6 bases). The CDR3 is 15 amino acids. V was pared by 6 bases and J by 6 bases, with 18 bases between. Germline values: CDR1 MGHRA, CDR2 YSYEKL. The CDR3 here is CASRPPDSLINEQFF. The CDR3 DNA is TGCGCCAGCAGGCCCCCGGACAGCCTAATCAATGAGCAGTTCTTC.

The gene calls are TRBV6-1 and TRBJ2-1, with 8 bases identical to TRBD2. The CDR3 consists of 15 residues. After removal of 4 bases from V and 6 bases from J, the junction contained 8 bases not matched to a gene. In germline, CDR1 is MNHNS, CDR2 SASEGT. The CDR3 loop reads CASSADLAGLNEQFF. CDR3 sequence (DNA): TGTGCCAGCAGTGCAGACCTAGCGGGCCTCAATGAGCAGTTCTTC.

This sequence joins TRBV5-4 and TRBJ2-7; D is ambiguous. CDR1 and CDR2 (germline): SGHNT, YYREEE (reference sequence). The CDR3 sequence is 14 residues long. Trimming stripped 4 bases from V and 8 bases from J, with 19 bases between. The CDR3 nucleotides read TGTGCCAGCAGCCATTTAGGGCGGCCCCTTCAGCAGTACTTC. This sequence encodes CASSHLGRPLQQYF.

V usage is TRBV6-4 and J usage is TRBJ2-5, with D perhaps matching TRBD1 (5 bases). The V and J ends lost 2 bases and 7 bases respectively, with 11 bases between them. CDR1 and CDR2 (germline): MRHNA, SNTAGT. The length of the CDR3 is 13 residues. The CDR3 DNA is TGTGCCAGCAGTGACAGACCCCAGGGGACCCAGTACTTC. Its translation is CASSDRPQGTQYF.

The rearrangement links TRBV5-1 to TRBJ2-7; D is ambiguous. Trimming pared 3 bases from V and 0 bases from J, leaving 16 bases between. The germline V gene has CDR1 SGHRS and CDR2 YFSETQ. The CDR3 is made up of 16 amino acids. For the CDR3, the DNA is TGCGCCAGCAGCTCCCAAACGAACACGGTCTCCTACGAGCAGTACTTC. It specifies CASSSQTNTVSYEQYF.

The chain joins TRBV9 to TRBJ1-1; D is perhaps TRBD1 (5 bases). Trimming removed 2 bases at V and 6 bases at J, with 14 bases between. The CDR3 runs 14 residues. CDR1 and CDR2 (germline): SGDLS, YYNGEE. CDR3 sequence reads: CASSVGALEAEAFF. The CDR3 region has the DNA TGTGCCAGCAGCGTTGGGGCCCTGGAGGCTGAAGCTTTCTTT. The complete variable domain, with remaining parts taken from reference TRBV9 and TRBJ1-1, reads DSGVTQTPKHLITATGQRVTLRCSPRSGDLSVYWYQQSLDQGLQFLIQYYNGEERAKGNILERFSAQQFPDLHSELNLSSLELGDSALYFCASSVGALEAEAFFGQGTRLTVV.

This clone was observed at least ten times. J is TRBJ2-7 and V is TRBV29-1; either TRBD1 or TRBD2 may supply D (5 bases each). Trimming removed 4 bases at V and 7 bases at J, with 17 bases between. This CDR3 is built from 13 residues. Germline CDR1 reads SQVTM; CDR2 reads ANQGSEA. This CDR3 reads CSVAPGKSGEQYF. For the CDR3, the DNA is TGCAGCGTTGCGCCAGGGAAGTCGGGGGAGCAGTACTTC.